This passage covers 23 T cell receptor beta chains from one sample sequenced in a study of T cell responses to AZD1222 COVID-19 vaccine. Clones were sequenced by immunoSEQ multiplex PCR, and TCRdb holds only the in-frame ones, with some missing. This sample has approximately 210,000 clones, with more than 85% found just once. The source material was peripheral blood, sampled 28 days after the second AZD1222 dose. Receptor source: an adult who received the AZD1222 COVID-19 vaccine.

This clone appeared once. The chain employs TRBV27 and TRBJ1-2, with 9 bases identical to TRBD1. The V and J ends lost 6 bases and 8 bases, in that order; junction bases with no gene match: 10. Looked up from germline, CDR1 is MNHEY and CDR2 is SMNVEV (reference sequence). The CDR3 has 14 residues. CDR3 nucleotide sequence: TGTGCCAGCAGCTCGGGACAGGGCTATGGCGGCTACACCTTC. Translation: CASSSGQGYGGYTF.

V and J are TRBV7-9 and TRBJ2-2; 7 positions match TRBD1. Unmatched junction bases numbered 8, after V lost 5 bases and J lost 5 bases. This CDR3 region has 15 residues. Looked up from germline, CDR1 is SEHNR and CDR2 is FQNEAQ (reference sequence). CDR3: CASSTTGLRTGELFF. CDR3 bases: TGTGCCAGCAGCACGACAGGGTTGAGAACCGGGGAGCTGTTTTTT.

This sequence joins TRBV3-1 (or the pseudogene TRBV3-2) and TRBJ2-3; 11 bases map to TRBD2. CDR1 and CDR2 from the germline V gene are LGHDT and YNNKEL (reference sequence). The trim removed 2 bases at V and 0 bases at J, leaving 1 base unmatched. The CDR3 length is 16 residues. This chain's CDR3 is CASSQRTSGSTDTQYF. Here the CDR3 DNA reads TGTGCCAGCAGCCAACGGACTAGCGGGAGCACAGATACGCAGTATTTT.

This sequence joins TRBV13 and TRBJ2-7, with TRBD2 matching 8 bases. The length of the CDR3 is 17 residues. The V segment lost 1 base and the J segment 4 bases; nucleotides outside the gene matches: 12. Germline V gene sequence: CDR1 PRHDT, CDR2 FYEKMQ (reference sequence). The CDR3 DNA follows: TGTGCCAGCAGCTTAGTACATCCCGGGACTAGTAGGTACGAGCAGTACTTC. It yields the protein CASSLVHPGTSRYEQYF.

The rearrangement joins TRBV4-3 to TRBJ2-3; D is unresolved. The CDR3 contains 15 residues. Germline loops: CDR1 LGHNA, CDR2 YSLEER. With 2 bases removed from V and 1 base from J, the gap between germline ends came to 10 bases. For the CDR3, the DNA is TGCGCCAGCAGCCAACTAGGGTCGGGCACAGATACGCAGTATTTT. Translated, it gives CASSQLGSGTDTQYF.

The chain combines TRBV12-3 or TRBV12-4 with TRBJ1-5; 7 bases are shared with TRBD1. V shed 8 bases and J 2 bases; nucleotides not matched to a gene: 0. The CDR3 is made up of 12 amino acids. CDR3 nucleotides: TGTGCCAGCGGACAGGGCAATCAGCCCCAGCATTTT. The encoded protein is CASGQGNQPQHF.

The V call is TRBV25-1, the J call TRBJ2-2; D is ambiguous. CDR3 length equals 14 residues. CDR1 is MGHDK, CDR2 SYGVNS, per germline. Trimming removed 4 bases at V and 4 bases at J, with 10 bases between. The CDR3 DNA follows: TGTGCCAGCAGTGGTAACTTTTTCACCGGGGAGCTGTTTTTT. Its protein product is CASSGNFFTGELFF. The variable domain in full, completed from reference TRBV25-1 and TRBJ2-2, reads EADIYQTPRYLVIGTGKKITLECSQTMGHDKMYWYQQDPGMELHLIHYSYGVNSTEKGDLSSESTVSRIRTEHFPLTLESARPSHTSQYLCASSGNFFTGELFFGEGSRLTVL.

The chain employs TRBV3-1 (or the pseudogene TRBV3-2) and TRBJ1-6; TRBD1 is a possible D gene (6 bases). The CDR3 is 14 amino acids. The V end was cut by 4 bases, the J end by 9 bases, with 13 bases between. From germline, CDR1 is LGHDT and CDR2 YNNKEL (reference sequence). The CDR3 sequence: CASSLRDISSPLHF. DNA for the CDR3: TGTGCCAGCAGCCTCCGGGACATAAGTTCACCCCTCCACTTT.

The CDR3 DNA reads as TGTGCCAGCAGCCCGAATCGTGGGACGGCTAATGAAAAACTGTTTTTT. It is translated as CASSPNRGTANEKLFF. The chain couples TRBV3-1 (or the pseudogene TRBV3-2) to TRBJ1-4; D possibly corresponds to TRBD1 (5 bases). The CDR3 loop spans 16 amino acids. V was clipped by 4 bases and J by 3 bases, with 15 bases between them. CDR1 and CDR2 (germline): LGHDT, YNNKEL (reference sequence).

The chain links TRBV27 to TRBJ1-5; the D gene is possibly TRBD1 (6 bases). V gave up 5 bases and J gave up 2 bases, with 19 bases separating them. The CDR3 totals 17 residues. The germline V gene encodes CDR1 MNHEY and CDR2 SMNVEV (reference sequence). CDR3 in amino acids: CASSPQTGDRGNQPQHF. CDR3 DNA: TGTGCCAGCAGTCCCCAGACAGGAGATAGGGGCAATCAGCCCCAGCATTTT.

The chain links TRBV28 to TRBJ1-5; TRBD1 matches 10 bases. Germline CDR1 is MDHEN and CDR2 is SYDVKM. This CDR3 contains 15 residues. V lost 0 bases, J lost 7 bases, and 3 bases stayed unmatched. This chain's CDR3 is CASSLWRQGAQPQHF. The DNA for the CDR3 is TGTGCCAGCAGTTTATGGAGACAGGGGGCCCAGCCCCAGCATTTT.

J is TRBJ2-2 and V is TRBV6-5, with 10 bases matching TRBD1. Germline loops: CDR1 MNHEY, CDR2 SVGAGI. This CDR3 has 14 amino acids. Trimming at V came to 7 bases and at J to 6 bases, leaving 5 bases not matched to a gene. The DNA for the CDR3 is TGTGCCAGCACTTTAGGACAGGGGGCCGGGGAGCTGTTTTTT. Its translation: CASTLGQGAGELFF.

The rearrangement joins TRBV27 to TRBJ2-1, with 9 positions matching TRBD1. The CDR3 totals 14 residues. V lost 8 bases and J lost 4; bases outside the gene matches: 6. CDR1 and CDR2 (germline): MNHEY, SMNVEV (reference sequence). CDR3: CASGVGTGYNEQFF. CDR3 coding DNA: TGTGCCAGCGGCGTCGGGACAGGGTACAATGAGCAGTTCTTC.

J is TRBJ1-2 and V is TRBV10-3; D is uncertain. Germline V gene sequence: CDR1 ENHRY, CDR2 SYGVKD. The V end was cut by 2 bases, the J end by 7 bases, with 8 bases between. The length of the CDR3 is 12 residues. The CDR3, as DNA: TGTGCCATCAGTGAGGGGGTTGGTGGCTACACCTTC. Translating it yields CAISEGVGGYTF.

CDR3 nucleotide sequence: TGTGCCAGCAGCTTCCCCCCCGGCAGGACCGGGGCCAACGTCCTGACTTTC. This codes for CASSFPPGRTGANVLTF. The chain has TRBV9 and TRBJ2-6; D unclear. Germline CDR1 SGDLS, CDR2 YYNGEE. The CDR3 contains 17 residues. Trimming left V 4 bases short and J 4 bases short, with 18 bases between.

The CDR3 region is CASSLAGRSYEQYF. The DNA for the CDR3 is TGTGCCAGCAGCTTAGCCGGGAGATCCTACGAGCAGTACTTC. The chain carries TRBV7-6 and TRBJ2-7, with D possibly being TRBD2 (6 bases). CDR1 and CDR2 from the germline V gene are SGHVS and FNYEAQ. The CDR3 contains 14 residues. The V end lost 0 bases, the J end lost 1 base, and 7 bases lay between the germline ends. Using reference TRBV7-6 and TRBJ2-7 for the parts outside the CDR3, the full variable domain is GAGVSQSPRYKVTKRGQDVALRCDPISGHVSLYWYRQALGQGPEFLTYFNYEAQQDKSGLPNDRFSAERPEGSISTLTIQRTEQRDSAMYRCASSLAGRSYEQYFGPGTRLTVT.

CDR3 bases: TGCGCCAGCAGCTTGACGGGACAGGGGATCGGCACTGAAGCTTTCTTT. Its protein is CASSLTGQGIGTEAFF. The rearrangement uses TRBV5-1 and TRBJ1-1; 10 bases line up with TRBD1. This CDR3 is 16 amino acids long. Per germline, CDR1 SGHRS and CDR2 YFSETQ. V shed 1 base and J 4 bases; nucleotides not matched to a gene: 7. Together with reference TRBV5-1 and TRBJ1-1, the CDR3 gives the full variable domain: KAGVTQTPRYLIKTRGQQVTLSCSPISGHRSVSWYQQTPGQGLQFLFEYFSETQRNKGNFPGRFSGRQFSNSRSEMNVSTLELGDSALYLCASSLTGQGIGTEAFFGQGTRLTVV.

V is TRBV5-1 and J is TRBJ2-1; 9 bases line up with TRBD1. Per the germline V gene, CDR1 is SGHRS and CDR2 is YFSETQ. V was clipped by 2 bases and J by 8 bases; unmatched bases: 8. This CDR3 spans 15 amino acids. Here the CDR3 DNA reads TGCGCCAGCAGCTTTGCTGGACAGGGGTTCGATGAGCAGTTCTTC. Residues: CASSFAGQGFDEQFF.

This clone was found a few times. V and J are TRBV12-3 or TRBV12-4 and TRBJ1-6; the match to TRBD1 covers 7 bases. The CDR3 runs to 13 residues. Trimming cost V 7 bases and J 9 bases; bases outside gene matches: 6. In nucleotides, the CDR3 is TGTGCCAGCAAGGGGGCTTGGGGTTCACCCCTCCACTTT. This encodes CASKGAWGSPLHF.

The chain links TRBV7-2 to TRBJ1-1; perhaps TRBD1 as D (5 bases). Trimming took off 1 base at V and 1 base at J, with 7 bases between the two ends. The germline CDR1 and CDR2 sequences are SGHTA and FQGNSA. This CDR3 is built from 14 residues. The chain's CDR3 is CASSLVQGNTEAFF. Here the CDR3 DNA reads TGTGCCAGCAGCTTAGTGCAGGGGAACACTGAAGCTTTCTTT.

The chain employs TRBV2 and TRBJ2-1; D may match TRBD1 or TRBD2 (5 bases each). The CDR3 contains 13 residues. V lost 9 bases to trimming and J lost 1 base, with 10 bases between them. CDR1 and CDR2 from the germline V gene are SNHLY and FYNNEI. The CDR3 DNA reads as TGTGCCAGTAAGGGGAGTTCCTACAATGAGCAGTTCTTC. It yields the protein CASKGSSYNEQFF.

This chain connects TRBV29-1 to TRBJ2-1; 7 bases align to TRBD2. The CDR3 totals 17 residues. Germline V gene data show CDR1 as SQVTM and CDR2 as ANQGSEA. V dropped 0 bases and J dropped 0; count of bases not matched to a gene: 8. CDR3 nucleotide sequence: TGCAGCGTTGAAGATCCTAACGGGAGGAGCTCCTACAATGAGCAGTTCTTC. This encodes CSVEDPNGRSSYNEQFF.

CDR3 sequence (DNA): TGTGCCAGCAGCTTAGATCTCGGATCTGAAGCTTTCTTT. Its translation is CASSLDLGSEAFF. The chain employs TRBV11-2 and TRBJ1-1; D gene uncertain. The germline V gene has CDR1 SGHAT and CDR2 FQNNGV. Trimming removed 0 bases from V and 6 bases from J, with 8 bases in between. This CDR3 has 13 residues.